The 19 T cell receptor beta chains below all came from one sample that was sequenced in a study of cytomegalovirus exposure and HLA in healthy donors. 60 Vbeta and 13 Jbeta primers were used in PCR. Assay: immunoSEQ multiplex PCR; the TCRdb copy retains only in-frame clones and omits some. The sample shows roughly 72,000 clones, 65% to 85% of them seen only once. Sequenced input: PBMCs. The receptor source for this set is a woman between 40 and 50 years old in good health and CMV-seropositive.

This chain joins TRBV5-1 and TRBJ2-2; D perhaps matches TRBD2 (5 bases). This CDR3 has 16 residues. Trimming removed 0 bases at V and 4 bases at J, with 13 bases between. Germline V lookup: CDR1 SGHRS, CDR2 YFSETQ. Written as DNA, the CDR3 is TGCGCCAGCAGCTTGGGGACCACGGGGTTCACCGGGGAGCTGTTTTTT. As protein: CASSLGTTGFTGELFF.

The genes are TRBV5-1 and TRBJ1-2, with 8 nucleotides matching TRBD1. The CDR3 runs to 14 residues. After removal of 3 bases from V and 8 bases from J, the junction contained 9 bases not matched to a gene. Germline CDR1 and CDR2: SGHRS and YFSETQ. DNA of the CDR3: TGCGCCAGCAGCTCACTGATTGGACAGGGAGGCTACACCTTC. Encoded protein: CASSSLIGQGGYTF.

V gene TRBV25-1 combines with J gene TRBJ2-1; D not certain. Germline CDR1 is MGHDK and CDR2 is SYGVNS. V lost 5 bases and J 4 bases, leaving 9 bases between the germline ends. CDR3 length equals 13 residues. CDR3 in amino acids: CASSQEWYNEQFF. As DNA, the CDR3 is TGTGCCAGCAGTCAAGAGTGGTACAATGAGCAGTTCTTC.

The chain links TRBV6-5 to TRBJ2-7; TRBD2 is a possible D gene (6 bases). Deletions cut 5 bases from V and 0 bases from J, with 14 bases between. CDR3 size: 15 residues. Germline-derived CDR1 and CDR2 are MNHEY and SVGAGI. The CDR3 DNA follows: TGTGCCAGCAGTGGGGGGATCCATCTCTCCTACGAGCAGTACTTC. Translation gives CASSGGIHLSYEQYF.

The chain has TRBV7-8 and TRBJ2-3; 9 nucleotides match TRBD2. CDR1 and CDR2 (germline): SGHVS, FQNEAQ. CDR3 length: 16 amino acids. V lost 0 bases to trimming and J lost 3 bases; unmatched junction nucleotides: 4. CDR3 in amino acids: CASSLAASGATDTQYF. CDR3 bases: TGTGCCAGCAGCTTAGCGGCTAGCGGGGCGACAGATACGCAGTATTTT.

This clone was seen a few times. The chain combines TRBV18 with TRBJ2-7; 11 nucleotides match TRBD1. J lost 6 bases, V lost 5 bases, and 6 bases had no gene match. The CDR3 sequence is 14 residues long. From germline, CDR1 is KGHSH and CDR2 LQKENI. Here the CDR3 DNA reads TGTGCCAGCTCAACCGGGACAGGGGGAATCGAGCAGTACTTC. The encoded protein is CASSTGTGGIEQYF.

The rearrangement links TRBV5-6 to TRBJ2-7, with D maybe TRBD2 (6 bases). Germline V CDR1 and CDR2: SGHDT, YYEEEE. This CDR3 has 16 amino acids. V was clipped by 4 bases and J by 6 bases, with 23 bases between them. DNA of the CDR3: TGTGCCAGCAGCAACCCTAGCGAGAGTCCTCTTATCGAGCAGTACTTC. This sequence encodes CASSNPSESPLIEQYF.

The genes are TRBV29-1 and TRBJ2-5; D might be TRBD2 (6 bases). This CDR3 spans 15 amino acids. Trimming removed 5 bases from V and 0 bases from J, with 16 bases in between. The germline V gene encodes CDR1 SQVTM and CDR2 ANQGSEA. Here the CDR3 reads CSVRPGLPYQETQYF. The DNA for the CDR3 is TGCAGCGTTCGTCCTGGACTACCATACCAAGAGACCCAGTACTTC.

This clone was observed a few times. The DNA for the CDR3 is TGTGCCAGCAGTGAAACAGGGGGCGCGAGTTCACCCCTCCACTTT. Its translation is CASSETGGASSPLHF. The rearrangement joins TRBV6-1 to TRBJ1-6, with TRBD1 matching over 9 bases. Germline assignment: CDR1 MNHNS and CDR2 SASEGT. The CDR3 loop spans 15 amino acids. J lost 9 bases, V lost 2 bases, and 5 bases had no gene match.

CDR3 residues: CASSLTGHKGYEQYF. CDR3 in DNA: TGTGCCAGCAGCCTCACGGGACATAAAGGCTACGAGCAGTACTTC. The chain has TRBV6-5 and TRBJ2-7; a possible D gene is TRBD1 (6 bases). The CDR3 covers 15 residues. V was clipped by 6 bases and J by 3 bases, with 18 bases between them. The germline gives CDR1 MNHEY, CDR2 SVGAGI.

The chain is built from TRBV7-9 and TRBJ1-1; a weak D match, TRBD1 (5 bases). The CDR3 spans 15 residues. Germline CDR1 SEHNR, CDR2 FQNEAQ (reference sequence). Deletions cut 7 bases from V and 4 bases from J, with 19 bases between. The CDR3 loop is CASTEYLWGGTEAFF. As DNA, the CDR3 is TGTGCCAGCACCGAGTACCTATGGGGGGGCACTGAAGCTTTCTTT. The full variable domain, with the rest looked up from reference TRBV7-9 and TRBJ1-1, is DTGVSQNPRHKITKRGQNVTFRCDPISEHNRLYWYRQTLGQGPEFLTYFQNEAQLEKSRLLSDRFSAERPKGSFSTLEIQRTEQGDSAMYLCASTEYLWGGTEAFFGQGTRLTVV.

The chain joins TRBV5-8 to TRBJ2-7, with 10 bases fitting TRBD1. The V and J ends lost 3 bases and 5 bases, in that order; junction bases with no gene match: 11. The CDR3 contains 16 residues. The V gene's germline CDR1 is SGHTS and CDR2 YDEGEE. The CDR3 DNA reads as TGTGCCAGCAGCTACCGGCCGGGACAGGGGTCTAACGAGCAGTACTTC. It specifies CASSYRPGQGSNEQYF.

The V and J genes are TRBV25-1 and TRBJ2-2, with D perhaps TRBD2 (6 bases). In germline, CDR1 is MGHDK, CDR2 SYGVNS. This CDR3 is built from 16 residues. With 8 bases removed from V and 0 bases from J, the gap between germline ends came to 16 bases. CDR3 nucleotides: TGTGCCAGCTCCCTTGCGCGGGGCCCGAACACCGGGGAGCTGTTTTTT. Encoded protein: CASSLARGPNTGELFF.

The chain recombines TRBV19 with TRBJ1-2; maybe TRBD1 (6 bases). Germline values: CDR1 LNHDA, CDR2 SQIVND (reference sequence). V lost 5 bases, J lost 6 bases, and 28 bases lay in between. The CDR3 has 18 residues. CDR3 in amino acids: CASSSPVQRTGKEDGYTF. CDR3 sequence (DNA): TGTGCCAGTAGTTCCCCGGTTCAGCGAACAGGGAAGGAGGATGGCTACACCTTC.

This chain uses TRBV19 with TRBJ2-7; D is uncertain. Trimming left V 3 bases short and J 1 base short, with 7 bases between. The CDR3 has 13 residues. Germline CDR1 reads LNHDA; CDR2 reads SQIVND (reference sequence). The DNA for the CDR3 is TGTGCCAGTAGTATGGCACCATCCTACGAGCAGTACTTC. Amino acids: CASSMAPSYEQYF.

The rearrangement joins TRBV9 to TRBJ1-1, with D perhaps TRBD1 (6 bases). Germline loops: CDR1 SGDLS, CDR2 YYNGEE. The CDR3 contains 17 residues. The V and J ends lost 3 bases and 2 bases respectively, with 20 bases between them. This CDR3 is CASSEGGGGLINTEAFF. The CDR3 coding sequence is TGTGCCAGCAGCGAGGGAGGGGGAGGGCTCATTAACACTGAAGCTTTCTTT.

The chain couples TRBV2 to TRBJ1-1; possible D gene TRBD1, 5 bases. Germline CDR1 and CDR2: SNHLY and FYNNEI. V lost 2 bases to trimming and J lost 4 bases, with 5 bases between them. CDR3 length equals 12 residues. In DNA, the CDR3 is TGTGCCAGCAGTGAACAGGGCACTGAAGCTTTCTTT. Residues: CASSEQGTEAFF.

V usage is TRBV7-9 and J usage is TRBJ2-4; 7 nucleotides agree with TRBD1. V shed 4 bases and J 3 bases; nucleotides not matched to a gene: 9. Germline values: CDR1 SEHNR, CDR2 FQNEAQ (reference sequence). The CDR3 consists of 16 residues. Written as DNA, the CDR3 is TGTGCCAGCAGCTACTCTAGGGGGCAGGGCAAAAACATTCAGTACTTC. Its translation is CASSYSRGQGKNIQYF.

This chain joins TRBV2 and TRBJ2-5, with 8 bases fitting TRBD2. Germline CDR1 reads SNHLY; CDR2 reads FYNNEI. The CDR3 totals 15 residues. V was pared by 6 bases and J by 5 bases, with 11 bases of the junction left unmatched. CDR3 in amino acids: CASRGGGLPEETQYF. CDR3 coding DNA: TGTGCCAGCAGAGGCGGGGGGCTCCCCGAGGAGACCCAGTACTTC. Based on the CDR3 plus reference TRBV2 and TRBJ2-5, the full variable domain is EPEVTQTPSHQVTQMGQEVILRCVPISNHLYFYWYRQILGQKVEFLVSFYNNEISEKSEIFDDQFSVERPDGSNFTLKIRSTKLEDSAMYFCASRGGGLPEETQYFGPGTRLLVL.